Included here is one T cell receptor beta chain sequence, with context. Its antigen is not identified. The record originates from a study of cytomegalovirus exposure and HLA in healthy donors. Study-level points and caveats: Whilst most TCR sequences proved rare, a subset of public TCRs occurred across many donors. The number of N-insertions in an Asian-associated ancestry cluster was reportedly below the approximately 700-donor mean in a later analysis. No immune exposure information besides CMV serostatus was available.

This CDR3 comprises 14 residues. The germline gives CDR1 SNHLY, CDR2 FYNNEI. V gave up 8 bases and J gave up 2 bases; unmatched junction bases: 6. The PCR contained 60 Vbeta and 13 Jbeta primers. Sequenced by immunoSEQ multiplex PCR; TCRdb stores in-frame clones only, minus some. The table records approximately 200,000 clones, roughly 84% of them present only once. The sequenced sample consisted of PBMCs. This sequence joins TRBV2 and TRBJ2-1; TRBD1 aligns across 7 bases. The TCR was taken from a human donor in good health. CDR3 residues: CASQPGQTYNEQFF. The CDR3 DNA sequence: TGTGCCAGCCAACCGGGACAGACCTACAATGAGCAGTTCTTC.